This TCR beta chain was captured in a study of cytomegalovirus exposure and HLA in healthy donors. Whole-study findings and limits: Association of a missense DCLRE1C variant with TCR beta V- and J-gene trimming was reported in a later analysis. A previous analysis found most TCR beta V segments productive roughly 87% or roughly 30% of the time.

CDR1 is SEHNR, CDR2 FQNEAQ, per germline (reference sequence). V was cut by 5 bases and J by 4 bases, with 14 bases left in between. CDR3 length equals 14 residues. A note on this clone: Its antigen remains unknown.

PCR involved 60 Vbeta and 13 Jbeta primers. The repertoire was sequenced with immunoSEQ multiplex PCR; TCRdb's copy has only in-frame clones and lacks some. The table lists 210,000 or so clones, approximately 90% of them singletons. Sequencing used PBMCs. This clonotype was sampled from a woman between 18 and 29 years old in good health and CMV-seronegative. V usage is TRBV7-9 and J usage is TRBJ1-1; D possibly corresponds to TRBD1 (6 bases). This CDR3 reads CASSVRGEGTEAFF. The CDR3 DNA reads as TGTGCCAGCAGCGTAAGGGGGGAGGGCACTGAAGCTTTCTTT.